By share of the sample, the clone carrying this T cell receptor beta chain is medium-sized (0.01 to 0.1%). The CDR3 length is 19 residues. The data are from a study of T cells in localized non-small cell lung cancer. Clones were read by immunoSEQ multiplex PCR, and TCRdb kept only the in-frame ones, dropping some. The sample contains about 3,200 clones, 25% to 35% of which appear only once. The source material was lung tumor tissue, sampled before any cancer treatment. The source of this sequence is a man between 40 and 75 years old with stage I lung adenocarcinoma. The chain uses TRBV1 and TRBJ1-1. TRBV1 represents a pseudogene. The CDR3 loop reads CTSSQDRTPGSRMNTEAFF. DNA of the CDR3: TGCACCAGCAGCCAAGACCGTACGCCAGGGAGTCGAATGAACACTGAAGCTTTCTTT.